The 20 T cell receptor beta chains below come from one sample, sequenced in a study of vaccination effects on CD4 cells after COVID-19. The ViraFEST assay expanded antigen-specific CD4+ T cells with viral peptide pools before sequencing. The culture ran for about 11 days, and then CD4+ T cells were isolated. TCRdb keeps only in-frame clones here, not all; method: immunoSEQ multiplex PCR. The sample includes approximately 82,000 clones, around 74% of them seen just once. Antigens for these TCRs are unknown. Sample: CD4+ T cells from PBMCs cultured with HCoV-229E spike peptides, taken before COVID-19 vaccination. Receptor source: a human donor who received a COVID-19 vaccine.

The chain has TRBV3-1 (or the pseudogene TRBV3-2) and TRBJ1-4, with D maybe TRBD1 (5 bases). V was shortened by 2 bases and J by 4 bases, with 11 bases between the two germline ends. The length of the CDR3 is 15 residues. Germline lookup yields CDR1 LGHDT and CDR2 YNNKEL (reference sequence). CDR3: CASSQIRDGNEKLFF. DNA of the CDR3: TGTGCCAGCAGCCAAATCAGGGACGGTAATGAAAAACTGTTTTTT.

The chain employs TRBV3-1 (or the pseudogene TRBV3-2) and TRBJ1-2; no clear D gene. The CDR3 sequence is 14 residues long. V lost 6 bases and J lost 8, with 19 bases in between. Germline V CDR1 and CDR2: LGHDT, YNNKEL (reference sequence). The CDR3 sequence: CASSVGDRSGGYTF. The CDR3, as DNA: TGTGCCAGCAGTGTGGGAGATCGTAGCGGAGGCTACACCTTC.

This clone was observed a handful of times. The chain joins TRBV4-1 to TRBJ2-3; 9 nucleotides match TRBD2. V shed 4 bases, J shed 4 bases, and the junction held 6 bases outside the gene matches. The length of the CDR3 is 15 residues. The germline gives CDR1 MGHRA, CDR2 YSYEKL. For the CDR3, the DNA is TGCGCCAGCAGCCCAATGGGACTAGCCCCAGATACGCAGTATTTT. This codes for CASSPMGLAPDTQYF.

The CDR3 sequence is CASSGRDRAWGETQYF. DNA of the CDR3: TGTGCCAGCAGCGGCCGGGACAGGGCCTGGGGAGAGACCCAGTACTTC. The chain recombines TRBV5-5 with TRBJ2-5, with 9 bases identical to TRBD1. This CDR3 is built from 16 residues. V gave up 4 bases and J gave up 4 bases; unmatched junction bases: 11. Germline CDR1 and CDR2: SGHKS and YYEKEE (reference sequence).

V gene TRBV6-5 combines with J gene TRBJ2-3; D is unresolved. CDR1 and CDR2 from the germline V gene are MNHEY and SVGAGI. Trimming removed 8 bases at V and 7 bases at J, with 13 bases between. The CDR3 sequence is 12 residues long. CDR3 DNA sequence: TGTGCCAGCGCCCCGACTGGGAATACGCAGTATTTT. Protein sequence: CASAPTGNTQYF.

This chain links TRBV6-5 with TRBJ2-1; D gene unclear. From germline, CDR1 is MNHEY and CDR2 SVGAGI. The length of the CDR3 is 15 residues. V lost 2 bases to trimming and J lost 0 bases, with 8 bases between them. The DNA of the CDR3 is TGTGCCAGCAGTTACAGGGATAGCTCCTACAATGAGCAGTTCTTC. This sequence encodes CASSYRDSSYNEQFF.

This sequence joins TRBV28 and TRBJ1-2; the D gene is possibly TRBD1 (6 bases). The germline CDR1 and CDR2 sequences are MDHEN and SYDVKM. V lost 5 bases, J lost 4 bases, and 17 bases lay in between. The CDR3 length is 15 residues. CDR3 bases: TGTGCCAGCAGTACCGGTAGGGGGGCGAGCTATGGCTACACCTTC. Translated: CASSTGRGASYGYTF.

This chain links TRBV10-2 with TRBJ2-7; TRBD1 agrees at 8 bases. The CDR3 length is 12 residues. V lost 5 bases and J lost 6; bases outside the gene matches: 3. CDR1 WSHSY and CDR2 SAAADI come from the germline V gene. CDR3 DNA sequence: TGCGCCAGCAGTAGGACAGGGCGCGAGCAGTACGTC. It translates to CASSRTGREQYV.

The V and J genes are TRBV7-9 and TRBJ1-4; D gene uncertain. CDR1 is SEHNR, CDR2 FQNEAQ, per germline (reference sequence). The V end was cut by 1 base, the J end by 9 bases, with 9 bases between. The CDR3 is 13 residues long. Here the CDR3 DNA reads TGTGCCAGCAGCTTAGTGTCCTCACAAAAACTGTTTTTT. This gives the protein CASSLVSSQKLFF.

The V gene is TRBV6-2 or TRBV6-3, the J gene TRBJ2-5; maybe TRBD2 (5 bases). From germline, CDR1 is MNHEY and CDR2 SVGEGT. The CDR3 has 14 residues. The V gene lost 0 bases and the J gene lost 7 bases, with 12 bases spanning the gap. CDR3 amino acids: CASSYSSGLLTQYF. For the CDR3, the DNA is TGTGCCAGCAGTTACTCATCCGGACTGCTGACCCAGTACTTC.

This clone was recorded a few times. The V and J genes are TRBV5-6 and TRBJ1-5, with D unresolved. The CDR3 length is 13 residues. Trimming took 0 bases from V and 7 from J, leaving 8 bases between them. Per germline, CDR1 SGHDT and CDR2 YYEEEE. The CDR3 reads CASSLEQNQPQHF. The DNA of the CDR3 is TGTGCCAGCAGCTTGGAACAGAACCAGCCCCAGCATTTT.

The CDR3 region is CASSGGRLNEKLFF. CDR3 in DNA: TGTGCCAGCAGCGGGGGCCGACTTAATGAAAAACTGTTTTTT. The rearrangement joins TRBV6-6 to TRBJ1-4; D is perhaps TRBD1 (6 bases). CDR3 length: 14 amino acids. Germline lookup yields CDR1 MNHNY and CDR2 SVGAGI (reference sequence). Trimming removed 6 bases from V and 4 bases from J, with 12 bases in between.

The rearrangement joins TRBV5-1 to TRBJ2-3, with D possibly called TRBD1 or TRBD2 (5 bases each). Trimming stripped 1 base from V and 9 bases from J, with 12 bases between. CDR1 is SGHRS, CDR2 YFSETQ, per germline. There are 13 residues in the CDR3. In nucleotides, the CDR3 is TGCGCCAGCAGCTTGTCGGGGCGGTCGACGCAGTATTTT. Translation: CASSLSGRSTQYF.

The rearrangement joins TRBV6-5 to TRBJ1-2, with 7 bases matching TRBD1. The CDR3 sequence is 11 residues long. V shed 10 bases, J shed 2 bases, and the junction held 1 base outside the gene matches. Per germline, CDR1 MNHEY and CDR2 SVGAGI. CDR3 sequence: CAIRGNYGYTF. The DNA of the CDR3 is TGTGCCATCAGGGGGAACTATGGCTACACCTTC.

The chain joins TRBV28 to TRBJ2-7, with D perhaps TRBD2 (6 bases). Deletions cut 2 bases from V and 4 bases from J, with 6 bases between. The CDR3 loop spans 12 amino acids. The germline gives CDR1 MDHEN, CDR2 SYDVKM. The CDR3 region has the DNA TGTGCCAGCAGTTTACGGGGGTACGAGCAGTACGTC. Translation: CASSLRGYEQYV.

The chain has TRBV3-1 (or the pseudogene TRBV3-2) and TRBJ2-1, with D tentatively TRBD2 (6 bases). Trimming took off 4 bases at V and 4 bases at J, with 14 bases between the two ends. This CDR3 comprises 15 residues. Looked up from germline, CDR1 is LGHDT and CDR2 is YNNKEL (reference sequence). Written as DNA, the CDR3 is TGTGCCAGCAGCCCACCCGGGACTCCTTACAATGAGCAGTTCTTC. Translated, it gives CASSPPGTPYNEQFF.

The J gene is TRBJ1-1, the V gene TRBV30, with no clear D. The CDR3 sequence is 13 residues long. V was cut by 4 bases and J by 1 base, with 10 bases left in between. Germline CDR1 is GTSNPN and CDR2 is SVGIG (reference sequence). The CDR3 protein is CAWTDGRNTEAFF. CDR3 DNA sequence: TGTGCCTGGACGGACGGACGGAACACTGAAGCTTTCTTT.

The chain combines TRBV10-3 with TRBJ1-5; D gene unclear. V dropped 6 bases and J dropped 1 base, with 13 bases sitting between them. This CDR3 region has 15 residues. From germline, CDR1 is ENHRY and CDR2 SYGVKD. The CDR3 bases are TGTGCCATCAGCTCGGAGATCGGGAGCAATCAGCCCCAGCATTTT. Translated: CAISSEIGSNQPQHF.

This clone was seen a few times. This CDR3 reads CASSRGGTNYGYTF. The CDR3 DNA follows: TGTGCCAGCAGCCGGGGGGGAACTAACTATGGCTACACCTTC. The chain has TRBV27 and TRBJ1-2; D may be TRBD1 (5 bases). This CDR3 has 14 amino acids. Trimming shortened V by 6 bases and J by 0 bases, and 11 bases separated the two germline ends. Germline CDR1 MNHEY, CDR2 SMNVEV (reference sequence).

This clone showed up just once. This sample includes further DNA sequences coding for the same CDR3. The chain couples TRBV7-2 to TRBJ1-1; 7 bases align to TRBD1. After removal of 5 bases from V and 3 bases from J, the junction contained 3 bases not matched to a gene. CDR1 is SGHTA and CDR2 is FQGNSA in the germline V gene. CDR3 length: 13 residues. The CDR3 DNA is TGTGCCAGCAGCCGACAGGGTTACACTGAAGCTTTCTTT. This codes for CASSRQGYTEAFF.